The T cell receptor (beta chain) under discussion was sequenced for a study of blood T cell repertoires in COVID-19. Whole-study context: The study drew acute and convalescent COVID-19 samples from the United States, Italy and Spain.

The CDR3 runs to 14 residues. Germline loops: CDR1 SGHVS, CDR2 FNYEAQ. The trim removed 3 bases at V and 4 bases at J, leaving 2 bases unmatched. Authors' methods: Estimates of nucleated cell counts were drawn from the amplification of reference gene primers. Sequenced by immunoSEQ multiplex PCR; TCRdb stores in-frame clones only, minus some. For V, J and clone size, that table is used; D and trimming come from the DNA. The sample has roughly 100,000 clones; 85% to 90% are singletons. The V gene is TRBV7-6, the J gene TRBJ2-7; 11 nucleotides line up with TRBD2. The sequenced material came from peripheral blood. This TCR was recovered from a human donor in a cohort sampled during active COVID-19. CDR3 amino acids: CASSFSGRAYEQYF. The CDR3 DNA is TGTGCCAGCAGCTTTAGCGGGAGGGCTTACGAGCAGTACTTC.